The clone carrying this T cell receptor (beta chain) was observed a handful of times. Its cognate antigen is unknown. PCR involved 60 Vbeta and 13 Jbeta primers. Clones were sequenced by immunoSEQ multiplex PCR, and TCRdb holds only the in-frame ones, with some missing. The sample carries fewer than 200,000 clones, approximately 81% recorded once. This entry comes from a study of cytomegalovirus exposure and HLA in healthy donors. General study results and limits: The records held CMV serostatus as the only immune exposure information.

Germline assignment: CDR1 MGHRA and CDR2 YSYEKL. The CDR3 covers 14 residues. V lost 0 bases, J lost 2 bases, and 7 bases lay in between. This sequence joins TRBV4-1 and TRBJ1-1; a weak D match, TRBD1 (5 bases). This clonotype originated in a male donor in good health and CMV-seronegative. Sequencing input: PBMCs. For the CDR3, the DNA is TGCGCCAGCAGCCAAGAGACAGCAAACACTGAAGCTTTCTTT. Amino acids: CASSQETANTEAFF.